This TCR beta chain was sequenced in a study of control samples from healthy donors and cancer patients. The method was immunoSEQ multiplex PCR; TCRdb's version includes in-frame clones alone and lacks a portion of them. Here the sample spans about 69,000 clones, around four fifths being singletons. Germline CDR1 SGHNT, CDR2 YENEEA. This CDR3 contains 15 residues. Trimming removed 4 bases from V and 8 bases from J, with 18 bases in between. The V call is TRBV11-3, the J call TRBJ2-1, with D perhaps TRBD1 or TRBD2 (5 bases each). Sequencing used PBMCs. The receptor was isolated from a woman aged 45-59 years with lung cancer. CDR3 nucleotides: TGTGCCAGCAGCTCGGGACCCCCGGGTCAGGATGAGCAGTTCTTC. Encoded protein: CASSSGPPGQDEQFF. The full variable domain, in which reference TRBV11-3 and TRBJ2-1 provide the parts outside the CDR3, is EAGVVQSPRYKIIEKKQPVAFWCNPISGHNTLYWYLQNLGQGPELLIRYENEEAVDDSQLPKDRFSAERLKGVDSTLKIQPAELGDSAVYLCASSSGPPGQDEQFFGPGTRLTVL.